This T cell receptor beta chain emerged from a study of cytomegalovirus exposure and HLA in healthy donors (dated by TCRdb to the late 2010s). For the study in its entirety: An earlier analysis of roughly 570 of the donors reported 276 Gb of sequence data and around 100 million unique TCR beta sequences obtained from some 170 million T cells. An early release that covered some 640 HLA-typed donors contained around 300 gigabases of sequencing data and 70 million to 100 million unique TCR sequences. Of the roughly 400 genotyped donors, over 70% fell in the genetic ancestry cluster associated with self-reported Caucasian donors. The study aimed to test whether signatures of past pathogen exposure could be identified by cataloging public T cell receptors. The T cell repertoires of about 700 subjects were profiled by immunosequencing and related to cytomegalovirus serostatus. In addition to the first cohort of 650 to 750 subjects, a separate validation cohort of 120 different subjects was used. High-throughput TCR immunosequencing, statistical association of individual TCRs with disease status, and machine learning were combined to predict cytomegalovirus infection status. A later analysis re-examined previously published TCR beta repertoires from more than 650 donors and added high-resolution HLA genotyping to investigate patterns of TCR occurrence. The later analysis used no new phenotypic data to find candidate immune exposures, relying instead on TCR beta sequences and their occurrence across donors. An earlier analysis of approximately 500 of the donors applied high-throughput TCR beta sequencing to assess whether each TCR beta V gene segment acted as functional or pseudogenic. Donor age, sex, ethnicity and CMV serostatus were compiled together with the repertoire data. In a later genetic analysis, genome-wide SNP genotypes for about 60% of the 666 donors were used, and that subset was treated as a discovery cohort. All discovery cohort repertoires had been generated using a single sequencing platform. HLA typing included class I and class II loci at four-digit resolution. The number of typed donors differed by locus: roughly 629-640 for A, B, C, DRB1 and DQB1; approximately 530 for DQA1; 606 for DPA1; and around 450 for DPB1. A handful of DR-DQ haplotypes were handled as single units for association and clustering because linkage in the cohort was strong. Among 300 to 450 genotyped donors of the cohort, an average of approximately 240,000 unique TCR beta nucleotide sequences were sequenced per donor, about a sixth of them non-productive.

For CDR1 and CDR2, the germline V gene (reference sequence) lists MNHNY and SVGAGI. Trimmed from V: 6 bases; trimmed from J: 0 bases; junction bases lacking a gene match: 4. Inclusive of the bounding cysteine and phenylalanine, the CDR3 is 16 residues long. Kept here is only the CDR3 DNA, which spans 48 bases and is read in frame from base 1. A word on this clone: The antigen it recognizes is unknown. No much larger clonotype is one base removed from it; base qualities were not supplied.

The library was made by the immunoSEQ multiplex PCR assay. For the multiplex PCR, a mixture combining 60 forward primers for TCR Vbeta segments and 13 reverse primers for TCR Jbeta segments was used. The CDR3 region of rearranged TCR beta genes was amplified from genomic DNA by a multiplex PCR assay. The amplified TCR beta libraries were sequenced on the Illumina HiSeq System as 87-base-pair reads. As for how the authors treated the data: Across the 640 or so repertoires, a later analysis counted 60 million to 90 million unique TCR beta chains, 9 million to 14 million of which were shared by at least two donors. A nearest-neighbor algorithm error-corrected the raw reads and collapsed the reads into unique sequences, merging closely related sequences to remove PCR and sequencing errors. V, D and J gene segments were assigned by aligning CDR3 sequences to IMGT reference sequences. For a sequence to be retained, at least a six-nucleotide match to both a V gene segment and a J gene segment was required. A rearrangement was called productive if the CDR3 had no stop codons and remained in frame with V and J, and every other rearrangement was called non-productive. Following IMGT convention, CDR3 was defined as the stretch from the second conserved V-encoded cysteine to the conserved J-encoded phenylalanine. The earlier analysis of roughly 590 of the donors excluded sequences that lacked an unambiguous match to a single V gene segment. An earlier analysis of approximately 590 of the donors classified V segments as functional when productive rearrangements were above 56.7% and as segregating when the standard deviation between donors was above 5%. A statistical classification framework was developed to diagnose cytomegalovirus status using the catalog of TCR beta chain sequences. In a later analysis, TCR nucleotide sequences were compared against IMGT/GENE-DB human TR gene sequences so that V and J genes could be assigned. Using the TCRdist pipeline, a later analysis assigned CDR3 sequences along with most-parsimonious VDJ recombination scenarios. In a later analysis, each TCR beta chain was defined by its CDR3 amino acid sequence together with its V-gene family, and reads lacking a unique V-gene family were excluded. A later analysis removed several hundred highly shared, low-generation-probability nucleotide sequences to deal with suspected cross-contamination and a sequencing artifact. In a later analysis, a clonal expansion index was calculated for each public chain from normalized within-repertoire ranks of inferred template counts. A later analysis computed generation probabilities with a VDJ recombination model fitted to out-of-frame rearrangements, and checked the results against IGoR. In a later analysis, TCR-TCR, TCR-HLA and TCR-CMV co-occurrence was scored with hypergeometric tests, and a repertoire-size bias correction was applied to TCR pairs. A later analysis estimated false discovery rates by permuting HLA or CMV assignments 20 times. In a later analysis, co-occurring TCRs were grouped using DBSCAN, and TCRdist sequence similarity was added for clustering within HLA-allele-positive subsets. Repertoires with fewer than 30,000 or more than 120,000 public chains, plus five repertoires with anomalous nucleotide sharing, were excluded from co-occurrence clustering. Not all clones reach the TCRdb copy of this immuneACCESS table, which keeps in-frame sequences only. Checked studies attribute under half of the gap to unresolved V genes and leave the rest unexplained. D and trimming were read from the DNA, whereas the V and J calls and clone size are those reported in that table. The table for this sample lists approximately 77,000 clones; 75% to 80% of them were counted only once. The ten biggest clones cover approximately 4.6% of the sample.

Study-wide conclusions, independent of this receptor: Because counts were too low, approximately 18 rarely observed V segments, including chromosome 9 orphons, were excluded from the earlier analysis of a few hundred of the donors. The study gave a list of under 200 TCR beta chains associated with cytomegalovirus. According to a later analysis, TCR association rates differed among HLA loci, with DRB1 alleles showing the most associated TCRs and HLA-C alleles showing the fewest. In an earlier analysis of fewer than 700 of the donors, most TCR beta V segments appeared in productive rearrangements about 90% or about 30% of the time, broadly matching IMGT annotations. Correlated functional status among segregating V segments might be attributable to linkage disequilibrium, but an unknown experimental factor could not be ruled out. Some IMGT-functional V segments, including TRBV6-2 and TRBV6-3, could not be told apart with the 87-base-pair reads, so those segments were excluded. A further reported finding was that TCR beta sequences accurately predicted the HLA-A and HLA-B alleles for most subjects in the first cohort. While some public TCRs were present in many individuals, most TCR sequences turned up only very rarely across donors. The authors suggested that the approach could potentially be extended to other disease states and immunological phenotypes. Immune exposure information for the cohort was limited to CMV serostatus. In a later analysis, HLA-associated TCR beta chains showed more clonal expansion and lower generation probabilities than non-associated chains that were equally common. Sequencing depth was assumed to be roughly uniform across donors in the presence/absence analyses, though that assumption may not hold. In vitro tests confirmed that a few of the cytomegalovirus-associated TCR beta chains recognize cytomegalovirus antigens. Most CMV-associated TCR beta chains appeared to be HLA-restricted in a later analysis, and the HLA associations seemed to be driven largely by CMV exposure. According to a later genetic analysis, donors in an Asian-associated ancestry cluster had fewer N-insertions in productive TCRs than the approximately 710-donor mean. In both the original and validation cohorts, the classifier was reported to diagnose cytomegalovirus status with high specificity and sensitivity. At a false discovery rate of 0.05, a later analysis linked about 16,000 TCR beta sequences to specific HLA alleles. When HLA alleles, especially DR and DQ, strongly co-occurred, TCR associations were difficult to assign to individual alleles. A cluster of highly shared sequence variants was judged likely to represent a technical artifact of the sequencing pipeline. Only TCR beta chains were sequenced in this cohort, and the absence of alpha or paired-chain data limited detectable features. An association between a missense DCLRE1C variant and V-gene and J-gene trimming of TCR beta chains was found in a later genetic analysis and replicated in an independent cohort. According to a later analysis, parvovirus B19, influenza, CMV and Epstein-Barr virus appeared linked to several top co-occurrence clusters. Because HLA typing was missing for some donors at each locus, association tests included only the typed subset.

The cohort comprised around 690 healthy bone marrow donors. At the time of sampling, every cohort member was nominally healthy, though immune exposures that went unrecorded were likely present. The donor was CMV seronegative and belonged to the group of 380 or so seronegative cohort members. A peripheral blood sample was provided by each donor, and peripheral blood mononuclear cells were used for TCR beta sequencing. Genomic DNA extraction from the blood cell samples was performed with the Qiagen DNeasy Blood Extraction Kit. The sequence is built from TRBV6-6 and TRBJ2-3; 12 central nucleotides agree with TRBD2. This TCR was recovered from a man aged 40-50 years in good health and CMV-seronegative. The sequencing sample was made of PBMCs. The bases read TGTGCCAGCAGCGGACTAGCGGGAATAAGCACAGATACGCAGTATTTT. Its coded protein is CASSGLAGISTDTQYF.